These 9 T cell receptor beta chains originate from one sample sequenced in a study of cytomegalovirus exposure and HLA in healthy donors. In the PCR, 60 Vbeta and 13 Jbeta primers were used. Only in-frame clones appear in the TCRdb table, and some are missing; sequencing was by immunoSEQ multiplex PCR. The sample records some 150,000 clones, almost 85% being singletons. What was sequenced was PBMCs. The receptors here all came from a man aged 25 to 40 in good health and CMV-seropositive.

This chain joins TRBV7-2 and TRBJ2-3; TRBD2 aligns across 11 bases. V lost 1 base to trimming and J lost 6 bases; unmatched junction nucleotides: 6. Germline V gene lookup returns CDR1 SGHTA and CDR2 FQGNSA. The CDR3 is made up of 16 amino acids. The CDR3 here is CASSLVAGGQADTQYF. The CDR3 nucleotides are TGTGCCAGCAGCTTAGTAGCGGGAGGGCAGGCCGATACGCAGTATTTT.

The chain is built from TRBV15 and TRBJ1-5; 8 bases fit TRBD1. Trimming removed 3 bases from V and 6 bases from J; junction bases left unmatched: 10. Germline CDR1 reads LNHNV; CDR2 reads YYDKDF (reference sequence). The CDR3 is 16 amino acids. The CDR3 bases are TGTGCCACCAGCAGCCCTCAGGGGGCTTTGGGTCAGCCCCAGCATTTT. It encodes CATSSPQGALGQPQHF.

The V call is TRBV25-1, the J call TRBJ2-2; tentative D call: TRBD1 (5 bases). Germline V gene data show CDR1 as MGHDK and CDR2 as SYGVNS. The CDR3 totals 16 residues. V dropped 3 bases and J dropped 6 bases, with 17 bases sitting between them. The CDR3 region is CASSERRSGASGELFF. Written as DNA, the CDR3 is TGTGCCAGCAGTGAGAGGCGATCTGGGGCCTCCGGGGAGCTGTTTTTT.

The chain combines TRBV10-1 with TRBJ1-2; 11 bases fit TRBD1. Germline V gene lookup returns CDR1 WNHNN and CDR2 SYGVQD (reference sequence). Trimming removed 6 bases from V and 6 bases from J; junction bases left unmatched: 6. This CDR3 has 14 amino acids. The CDR3 spells CASSPGQGVHGYTF. CDR3 DNA sequence: TGCGCCAGCAGCCCGGGACAGGGGGTCCATGGCTACACCTTC.

The chain recombines TRBV19 with TRBJ2-1, with D unresolved. The CDR3 extends over 15 amino acids. CDR1 is LNHDA, CDR2 SQIVND, per germline (reference sequence). V shed 1 base and J shed 6 bases, with 13 bases lying between them. The CDR3 DNA follows: TGTGCCAGTAGTATAGGTCTAGAAGGAGCCAATGAGCAGTTCTTC. Protein: CASSIGLEGANEQFF.

The V gene is TRBV5-4, the J gene TRBJ2-5; tentative D call: TRBD1 (5 bases). V dropped 3 bases and J dropped 4 bases, with 19 bases sitting between them. From germline, CDR1 is SGHNT and CDR2 YYREEE (reference sequence). The CDR3 consists of 16 residues. CDR3 bases: TGTGCCAGCAGCTCGGCCTCTGGGGCAGGGCTAGAGACCCAGTACTTC. Encoded protein: CASSSASGAGLETQYF.

J is TRBJ1-5 and V is TRBV11-2; maybe TRBD1 (5 bases). Germline V gene lookup returns CDR1 SGHAT and CDR2 FQNNGV. The V gene lost 5 bases and the J gene lost 7 bases, with 21 bases spanning the gap. The length of the CDR3 is 16 residues. The CDR3 is CASSGKGEGKDQPQHF. As DNA, the CDR3 is TGTGCCAGCAGCGGTAAAGGGGAGGGAAAGGACCAGCCCCAGCATTTT.

This CDR3 is CASSPLEVAGPDTQYF. In DNA, the CDR3 is TGTGCCAGCAGCCCCCTAGAGGTAGCGGGACCAGATACGCAGTATTTT. The chain has TRBV7-9 and TRBJ2-3, with 8 bases that match TRBD2. Germline V gene data show CDR1 as SEHNR and CDR2 as FQNEAQ (reference sequence). V lost 5 bases to trimming and J lost 4 bases; unmatched junction nucleotides: 11. CDR3 length: 16 amino acids.

Concerning this clone itself: Other DNA sequences in the sample encode the same CDR3. The genes are TRBV29-1 and TRBJ2-7, with D perhaps matching TRBD2 (6 bases). Germline values: CDR1 SQVTM, CDR2 ANQGSEA. This CDR3 comprises 13 residues. V was cut by 5 bases and J by 0 bases, with 11 bases left in between. CDR3: CSVSGGVSYEQYF. For the CDR3, the DNA is TGCAGCGTTAGCGGCGGGGTCTCCTACGAGCAGTACTTC.